This is a list of T cell receptor beta chains from one sample in a study of molecular identifiers for immune sequencing clone quantification. TCRdb called the PCR reads again in MiXCR, with one record for every CDR3 protein. This table has 250,000 to 400,000 distinct CDR3 sequences, 20% to 25% appearing once. The material sequenced was naive CD8+ T cells from blood, with Jurkat cell RNA spiked in. The receptors stem from a human donor in good health. Some libraries in this study had Jurkat cell RNA spiked in. Both conserved end residues are trimmed from each CDR3.

V	J	CDR3
TRBV29-1	TRBJ2-5	SVPQASDQETQY
TRBV7-6	TRBJ1-1	ASSFGQGTMETEAF
TRBV3-1	TRBJ2-1	ASSQDWGYNEQF
TRBV2	TRBJ2-2	ASSTPPAPNTGELF
TRBV4-2	TRBJ1-3	ASSSRTNPSGNTIY
TRBV7-9	TRBJ2-3	ASSGVGLYTQY
TRBV4-3	TRBJ1-3	ASSQDRALGSGNTIY
TRBV7-9	TRBJ2-3	ASSPTPSSTDTQY
TRBV12-3/TRBV12-4	TRBJ1-6	ASSFRGPWNSPLH
TRBV5-1	TRBJ1-1	ASSLGDLNTEAF
TRBV29-1	TRBJ2-3	SVDGLAGGPDTQY
TRBV27	TRBJ2-2	ASSSQHPTPGDIGELF
TRBV20-1	TRBJ1-4	SATLNWGTTNERLF
TRBV2	TRBJ1-6	ASSERGQGQNSPLH
TRBV7-9	TRBJ2-5	ASSRQVQETQY
TRBV7-9	TRBJ2-1	ATGSTWDPYNEQF
TRBV13	TRBJ2-4	ASSLVSRNIQY
TRBV4-3	TRBJ2-2	ASSQDPPLAGGPTGELF
TRBV6-7	TRBJ2-4	ASSSYSQLYAQY
TRBV4-1	TRBJ2-3	ASSSQGTTDTQY
TRBV2	TRBJ2-5	ASSAPGLQETQH
TRBV29-1	TRBJ2-3	SVEGTLGTSTGGPDTQY
TRBV19	TRBJ1-1	ATGQGNTEAF
TRBV6-1	TRBJ2-7	ASRGSISRHYEQC
TRBV6-2/TRBV6-3	TRBJ2-1	ASSYLWDTTDEQF
TRBV25-1	TRBJ2-7	ASSEKPHSYEQY
TRBV12-3/TRBV12-4	TRBJ1-1	ASTGGGEAQAF
TRBV5-3	TRBJ2-7	ASSPDISYEQY
TRBV4-3	TRBJ2-7	AGSQGTGDYEQY
TRBV9	TRBJ2-7	ASSVVDNPYEQY
TRBV7-2	TRBJ1-6	ASSLAFLGDRANSPLH
TRBV4-3	TRBJ2-2	ASSQDLNGGPYTGELF
TRBV5-6	TRBJ1-1	ASSFGGPNTEAF
TRBV18	TRBJ2-3	ASSPPSGTSTDTQY
TRBV6-6	TRBJ2-1	ASSYGLAGGYNEQF
TRBV21-1	TRBJ2-7	ASKGPTSDNYEQY
TRBV7-9	TRBJ1-6	ASSDGSNSPLH
TRBV6-2/TRBV6-3	TRBJ1-5	ASTTQTGYQPQH
TRBV2	TRBJ2-3	ASEWVADRTDTQY
TRBV7-2	TRBJ2-7	ASSDRSSYEQY
TRBV4-1	TRBJ2-3	ASSQDRSGARTDGDTQY
TRBV6-4	TRBJ2-7	ASSETRASYEQY
TRBV12-3/TRBV12-4	TRBJ2-5	ASSFRQGPVQETQY
TRBV2	TRBJ2-2	ASTLKGSNTGELF
TRBV30	TRBJ1-5	AWSGQGAQPQH
TRBV7-8	TRBJ2-1	ASSPIGGLYNEQF
TRBV4-1	TRBJ2-1	ASSQDIGQLAYNEQF
TRBV24-1	TRBJ2-3	ATSDFKGPAPADTQY
TRBV15	TRBJ2-2	ATSIWGAISGELF
TRBV12-3/TRBV12-4	TRBJ1-4	ASTLGQGGEKLF
TRBV5-4	TRBJ2-2	ASSLGDSSDGELL
TRBV6-1	TRBJ1-4	VSSELGSNEKLF
TRBV6-2/TRBV6-3	TRBJ1-6	ASSSGTGSSPLH
TRBV7-2	TRBJ2-3	ASSIRLAGGLGADTQY
TRBV13	TRBJ1-2	ASSSVQLGTAAFYGYT
TRBV29-1	TRBJ1-1	SALPDISEAF
TRBV20-1	TRBJ1-4	SARTRGVNEKLF